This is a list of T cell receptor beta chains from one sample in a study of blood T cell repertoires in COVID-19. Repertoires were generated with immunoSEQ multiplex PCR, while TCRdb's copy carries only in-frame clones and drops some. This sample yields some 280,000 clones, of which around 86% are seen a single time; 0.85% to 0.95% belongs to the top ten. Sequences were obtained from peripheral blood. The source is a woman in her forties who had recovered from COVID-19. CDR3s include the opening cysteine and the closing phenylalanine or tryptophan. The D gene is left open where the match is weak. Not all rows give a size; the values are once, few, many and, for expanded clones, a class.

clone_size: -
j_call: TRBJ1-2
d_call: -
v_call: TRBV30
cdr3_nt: TGTGCCTGGAGTCCCCCAAGGGGGGGTGGCTACACCTTC
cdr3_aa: CAWSPPRGGGYTF

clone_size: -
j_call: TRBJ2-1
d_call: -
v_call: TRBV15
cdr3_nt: TGTGCCACCAGCAGAGATCTTGGGAGGTACAATGAGCAGTTCTTC
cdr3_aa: CATSRDLGRYNEQFF

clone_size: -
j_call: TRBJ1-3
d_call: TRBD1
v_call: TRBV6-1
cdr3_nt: TGTGCCAGCAGTGAAGGGACAGGGGGAAACACCATATATTTT
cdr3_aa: CASSEGTGGNTIYF

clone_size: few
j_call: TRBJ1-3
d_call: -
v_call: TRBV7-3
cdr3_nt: TGTGCCAGCAGCCGAGTTCTCAAGAGCTCTGGAAACACCATATATTTT
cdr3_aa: CASSRVLKSSGNTIYF

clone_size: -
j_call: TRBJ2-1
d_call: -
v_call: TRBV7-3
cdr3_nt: TGTGCCAGCAGCTTGGACGGGAGCTCCTACAATGAGCAGTTCTTC
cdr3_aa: CASSLDGSSYNEQFF

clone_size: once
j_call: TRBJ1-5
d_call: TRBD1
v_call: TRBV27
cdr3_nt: TGTGCCAGCAGTCAAAACAGGGGTTATCAGCCCCAGCATTTT
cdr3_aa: CASSQNRGYQPQHF

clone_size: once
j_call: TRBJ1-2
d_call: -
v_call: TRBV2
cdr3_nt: TGTGCCAGCAACCCCGGACAGCCCCGCCCAGCATATGGCTACACCTTC
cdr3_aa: CASNPGQPRPAYGYTF

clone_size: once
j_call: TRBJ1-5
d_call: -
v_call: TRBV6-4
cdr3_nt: TGTGCCAGCAGTGATGAAGTGGGCCATCAGCCCCAGCATTTT
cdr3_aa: CASSDEVGHQPQHF

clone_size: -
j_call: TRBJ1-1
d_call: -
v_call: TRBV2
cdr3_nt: TGTGCCAGCAGTCCAAGGGGGGGCACTGAAGCTTTCTTT
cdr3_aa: CASSPRGGTEAFF

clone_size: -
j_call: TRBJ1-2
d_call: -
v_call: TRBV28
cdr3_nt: TGTGCCAGCAACAGGGATGGCTATGGCTACACCTTC
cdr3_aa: CASNRDGYGYTF

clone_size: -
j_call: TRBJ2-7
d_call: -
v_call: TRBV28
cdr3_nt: TGTGCCAGCAGTTTATCCGGGGCAGGGGGGAAATACGAGCAGTACTTC
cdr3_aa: CASSLSGAGGKYEQYF

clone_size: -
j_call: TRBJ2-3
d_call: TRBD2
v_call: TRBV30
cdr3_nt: TGTGCCTGGAACAAAGCGGGGTACATGGGTACGCAGTATTTT
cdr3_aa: CAWNKAGYMGTQYF

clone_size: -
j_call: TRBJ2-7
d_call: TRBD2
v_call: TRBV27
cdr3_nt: TGTGCCAGCAACCCGACTAGCGGGAGTACCAGCTACGAGCAGTACTTC
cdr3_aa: CASNPTSGSTSYEQYF

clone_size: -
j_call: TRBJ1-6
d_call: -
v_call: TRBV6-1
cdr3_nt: TGTGCCAGCAGTGAACTCGTTTCACCCCTCCACTTT
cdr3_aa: CASSELVSPLHF

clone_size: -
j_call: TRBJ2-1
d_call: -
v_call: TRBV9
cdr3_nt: TGTGCCAGCAGCGCCCCCCACCTAGCCAATGAGCAGTTCTTC
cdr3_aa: CASSAPHLANEQFF

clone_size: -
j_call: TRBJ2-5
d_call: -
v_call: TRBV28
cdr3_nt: TGTGCCAGCAGTTCCTCCAGTTCAGGGGTGGAGACCCAGTACTTC
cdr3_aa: CASSSSSSGVETQYF

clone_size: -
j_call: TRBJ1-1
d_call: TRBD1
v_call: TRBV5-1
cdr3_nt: TGCGCCAGCAGCCGGGACAGTTTCGACACTGAAGCTTTCTTT
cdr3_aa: CASSRDSFDTEAFF

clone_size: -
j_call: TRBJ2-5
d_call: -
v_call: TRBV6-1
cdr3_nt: TGTGCCAGCAGTGAAAGTAGGGGCCCCCAAGAGACCCAGTACTTC
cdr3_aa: CASSESRGPQETQYF

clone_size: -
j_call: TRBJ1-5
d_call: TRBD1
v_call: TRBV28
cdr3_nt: TGTGCCAGCAGGGCCGGGACAGGGGGCAATCAGCCCCAGCATTTT
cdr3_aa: CASRAGTGGNQPQHF

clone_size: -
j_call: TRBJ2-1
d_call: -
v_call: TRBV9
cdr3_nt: TGTGCCAGCAGCAGAACAGGGTTTGAGCAGTTCTTC
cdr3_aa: CASSRTGFEQFF

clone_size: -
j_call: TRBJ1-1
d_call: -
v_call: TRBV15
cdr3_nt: TGTGCCACCAGCAGAGCCCCAGTGAACACTGAAGCTTTCTTT
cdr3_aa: CATSRAPVNTEAFF

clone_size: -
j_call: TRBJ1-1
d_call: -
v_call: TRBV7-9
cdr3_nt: TGTGCCAGCAGCTTAGGGCAGGGGTCCACTACTGAAGCTTTCTTT
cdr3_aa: CASSLGQGSTTEAFF

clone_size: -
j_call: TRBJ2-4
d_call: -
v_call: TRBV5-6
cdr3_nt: TGTGCCAGCAGCTTGGTTGGTGTCAGGGGAACGTACTTC
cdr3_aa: CASSLVGVRGTYF

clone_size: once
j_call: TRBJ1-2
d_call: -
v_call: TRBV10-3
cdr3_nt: TGTGCCATCAGTACTCAGGGATATGGTGGCTACACCTTC
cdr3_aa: CAISTQGYGGYTF

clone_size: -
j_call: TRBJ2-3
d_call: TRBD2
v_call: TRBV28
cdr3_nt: TGTGCCACAACCCCGGGACTAGCGGGAGCTGGAGATACGCAGTATTTT
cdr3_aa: CATTPGLAGAGDTQYF

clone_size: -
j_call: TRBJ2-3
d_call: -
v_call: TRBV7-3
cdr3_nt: TGTGCCAGCAGCGCCGCAGGTGGAGGGGCAGATACGCAGTATTTT
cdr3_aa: CASSAAGGGADTQYF

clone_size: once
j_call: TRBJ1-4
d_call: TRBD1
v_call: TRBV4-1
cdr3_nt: TGCGCCAGCCACAGGGGGGATGAAAAACTGTTTTTT
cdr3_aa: CASHRGDEKLFF

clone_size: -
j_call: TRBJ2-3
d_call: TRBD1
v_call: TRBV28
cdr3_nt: TGTGCCAGCAAGACTGGGACAGGGGCTATTACAGATACGCAGTATTTT
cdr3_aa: CASKTGTGAITDTQYF

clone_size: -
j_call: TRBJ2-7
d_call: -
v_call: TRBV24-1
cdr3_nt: TGTGCCACATCCGGGAGCTCCTACGAGCAGTACTTC
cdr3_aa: CATSGSSYEQYF

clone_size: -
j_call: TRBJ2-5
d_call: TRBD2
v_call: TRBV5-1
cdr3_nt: TGCGCCAGCAGCTCCCCGGGACTAGCGGGAGGGGGGACCCAGTACTTC
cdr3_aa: CASSSPGLAGGGTQYF

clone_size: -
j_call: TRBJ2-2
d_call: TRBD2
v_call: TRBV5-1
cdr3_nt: TGCGCCAGGGCCGGAACTCTAGGACCTAGCGGGACGAACACCGGGGAGCTGTTTTTT
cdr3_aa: CARAGTLGPSGTNTGELFF

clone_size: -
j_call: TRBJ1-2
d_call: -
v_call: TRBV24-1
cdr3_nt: TGTGCCACCAGTGCCTGGACCGAGGGGACTTATGGCTACACCTTC
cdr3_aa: CATSAWTEGTYGYTF

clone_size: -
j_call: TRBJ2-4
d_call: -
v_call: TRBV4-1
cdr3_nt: TGCGCCAGCAGCCAGTTTACTTCCCTCCCTGGAAACATTCAGTACTTC
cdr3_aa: CASSQFTSLPGNIQYF

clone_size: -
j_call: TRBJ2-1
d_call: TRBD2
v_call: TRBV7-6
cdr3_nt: TGTGCCAGCAGCTTAGTAGCGGGAGTTCGAAATGAGCAGTTCTTC
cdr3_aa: CASSLVAGVRNEQFF

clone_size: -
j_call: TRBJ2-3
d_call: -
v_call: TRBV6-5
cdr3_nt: TGTGCCAGCAGTCGGGACTCCACAGATACGCAGTATTTT
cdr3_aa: CASSRDSTDTQYF

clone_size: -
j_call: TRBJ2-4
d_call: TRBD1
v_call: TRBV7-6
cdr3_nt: TGTGCCAGCAGCTTAGAAAGGGGACAGTCGAGGTCCAAAAACATTCAGTACTTC
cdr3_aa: CASSLERGQSRSKNIQYF